This T cell receptor (beta chain) was sequenced during a study of CD8 T cells in Susac syndrome. After removal of 5 bases from V and 7 bases from J, the junction contained 6 bases not matched to a gene. CDR3 size: 15 residues. CDR1 is KGHDR and CDR2 is SFDVKD in the germline V gene. Random hexamers were used to reverse transcribe an amount of about 0.45 to 1 ug RNA. Amplification of TCR beta CDR3 across 54 Vbeta and 13 Jbeta was performed with immunoSEQ multiplex PCR. TCRdb passed the immunoSEQ multiplex PCR reads through MiXCR, listing each CDR3 protein once. The sample yields about 280,000 distinct CDR3 sequences, about 85% seen once. The multiple sclerosis control group consisted of treatment-naive patients whose relapsing-remitting disease, which was either stable or active, fulfilled revised McDonald criteria. TEMRA cells were FACS-enriched, while CD8+ and CD4+ T cells were negatively isolated.

The J gene is TRBJ2-1, the V gene TRBV24-1, with TRBD2 identical over 11 bases. The source of this sequence is a human donor with multiple sclerosis. Sequences were obtained from CD8+ T cells from PBMCs. The CDR3 sequence: CATSGNSGRANEQFF. The DNA of the CDR3 is TGTGCCACCAGTGGCAATAGCGGGAGGGCGAATGAGCAGTTCTTC.